The clone carrying this TCR beta chain was picked up one time. Its specificity is not known. One end of the junction fails to match germline, which may point to a read error. This specimen comes from a study of OX40 agonist ivuxolimab in advanced cancers. Across the whole study: Dose-escalation cases comprised hepatocellular carcinoma, melanoma, renal cell or head and neck cancer. Participants averaged around 60 years of age (range roughly 23 to 90) and were 82.7% male.

Germline V gives CDR1 MNHEY, CDR2 SMNVEV (reference sequence). This CDR3 is 13 amino acids long. Generated by immunoSEQ multiplex PCR, the TCRdb table keeps only in-frame clones and is missing some. The sample has about 73,000 clones; about 92% are singletons. Study-wide points: Clonal expansion was seen in CD4+ and CD8+ blood T cells by week 6 at 0.1 to 3.0 mg/kg. In CD8+ T cells, expanded clones were on average more numerous than in CD4+.

This sequence originates from an adult with an advanced solid tumor such as melanoma, head and neck, liver or kidney cancer. The gene calls are TRBV27 and TRBJ2-3; 13 nucleotides align to TRBD2. This specimen consisted of CD4+ or CD8+ T cells sorted from blood, obtained in a trial of the OX40 agonist ivuxolimab. DNA for the CDR3: TGTGCCAGCAGTTTGGGCTCCGGGACTAGCGGGGTATTT. As protein: CASSLGSGTSGVF.